This T cell receptor beta chain was observed in a study of OX40 agonist ivuxolimab in advanced cancers. Whole-study results and caveats: What antigens the expanded peripheral T cells recognized was never established.

Details on this clone: Its target is not known.

Profiling relied on immunoSEQ multiplex PCR, and the TCRdb table lists in-frame clones only, not all of them. Of tens of thousands of clones in the sample, around nine tenths were seen once. The germline V gene has CDR1 GTSNPN and CDR2 SVGIG (reference sequence). The CDR3 length is 15 residues. With 0 bases removed from V and 0 bases from J, the gap between germline ends came to 11 bases. The rearrangement links TRBV30 to TRBJ1-1; D not resolved. This sample comprised CD4+ or CD8+ T cells sorted from blood, obtained in a trial of the OX40 agonist ivuxolimab. The sequence came from an adult with an advanced solid tumor such as melanoma, head and neck, liver or kidney cancer. The CDR3 is CAWSVPGVMNTEAFF. CDR3 coding DNA: TGTGCCTGGAGTGTACCCGGCGTAATGAACACTGAAGCTTTCTTT.